A selection of T cell receptor beta chains follows, all from one sample in a study of T cell responses to AZD1222 COVID-19 vaccine. Sequencing was performed with immunoSEQ multiplex PCR; in TCRdb, only in-frame clones are kept and a portion is missing. The sample carries 95,000 to 150,000 clones, around 91% recorded once. The sample was peripheral blood, taken on day 0 of AZD1222 vaccination. Source of these receptors: an adult in good health. The conserved cysteine and the conserved F or W are not part of the CDR3 here.

CDR3aa	j_gene	v_gene
ASSVGPGVQWRAGELF	TRBJ2-2	TRBV9
ASSRTGRSYGYT	TRBJ1-2	TRBV28
ASTTGGAATEAF	TRBJ1-1	TRBV28
ASSSTGVDDEKLF	TRBJ1-4	TRBV11-2
ASSSQGRGSQPQH	TRBJ1-5	TRBV6-5
ASSLETGERTEAF	TRBJ1-1	TRBV5-1
ASSYSLGLPQH	TRBJ1-5	TRBV6-5
AWSITGGGETQY	TRBJ2-5	TRBV30
ASSYRQAYNSPLH	TRBJ1-6	TRBV6-5
ASRRDTDDPQH	TRBJ1-5	TRBV2
ASSPGPRTNEKLF	TRBJ1-4	TRBV18
ASSRRDRGYLDYEQY	TRBJ2-7	TRBV28
ASSHGKGADTQY	TRBJ2-3	TRBV7-9
ASSPSYYEQY	TRBJ2-7	TRBV7-9
ASSFGAGAYNEQF	TRBJ2-1	TRBV7-2
ASSSQTGFGNQPQH	TRBJ1-5	TRBV6-2/TRBV6-3
ATSREEGQVPSYEQY	TRBJ2-7	TRBV15
ASSEGAGYEKLF	TRBJ1-4	TRBV2
ASSQVTGASLYGYT	TRBJ1-2	TRBV4-1
ASSPWGTGVTEAF	TRBJ1-1	TRBV9
ASSLLPGISTDTQY	TRBJ2-3	TRBV27
ASSFPQASSYNEQF	TRBJ2-1	TRBV5-6
ASSPLPSGRSTDTQY	TRBJ2-3	TRBV18
ASSLVHGPTTQY	TRBJ2-7	TRBV7-2
ASSNRSHGYT	TRBJ1-2	TRBV6-6
AWTPAGNTEAF	TRBJ1-1	TRBV30
ASTTAGTGNTIY	TRBJ1-3	TRBV28
ASSSPRGGWAGEQY	TRBJ2-7	TRBV7-9
ASRRRVGETQY	TRBJ2-5	TRBV27
ASRRELGYGYT	TRBJ1-2	TRBV28
AISEHSNQPQH	TRBJ1-5	TRBV10-3